The 21 T cell receptor beta chains below all came from one sample that was sequenced in a study of T cells in Graves' hyperthyroidism and ophthalmopathy. The source material, RNA transcripts, was used to amplify TCR beta CDR3 regions. The primer set for the first-round RT-PCR of the TCR CDR3 was HTBI. TCRdb ran MiXCR on the multiplex PCR reads and lists one entry per CDR3 protein. The table records approximately 710,000 distinct CDR3 sequences, approximately 15% of them present only once. Input material: blood. These receptors were collected from a man in his fifties with Graves' hyperthyroidism.

Turning to this clonotype: One base away lies a much larger clone, so this may be a sequencing read error. The chain recombines TRBV5-5 with TRBJ1-2, with D possibly being TRBD1 (6 bases). V lost 6 bases and J lost 8, with 17 bases in between. CDR1 is SGHKS and CDR2 is YYEKEE in the germline V gene (reference sequence). The CDR3 has 13 amino acids. CDR3 region: CASNPTGSRGYTF. The CDR3 coding sequence is TGTGCCAGCAATCCTACAGGGTCCAGGGGCTACACCTTC.

The chain is built from TRBV4-1 and TRBJ1-2, with D unclear. V lost 2 bases, J lost 8 bases, and 9 bases lay in between. The CDR3 contains 12 residues. Looked up from germline, CDR1 is MGHRA and CDR2 is YSYEKL. The CDR3 here is CASSQYGKGYTF. The DNA for the CDR3 is TGCGCCAGCAGCCAATACGGAAAAGGCTACACCTTC.

V gene TRBV28 combines with J gene TRBJ1-1; D uncertain. The CDR3 is 14 residues long. From germline, CDR1 is MDHEN and CDR2 SYDVKM. V was shortened by 5 bases and J by 10 bases, with 20 bases between the two germline ends. The CDR3: CASSTPGPQGGAFF. The CDR3 DNA reads as TGTGCCAGCAGTACCCCCGGGCCCCAAGGCGGAGCTTTCTTT.

Remarks on this clonotype: Just one base apart from a much larger clone, this may be a read error. The chain is built from TRBV6-1 and TRBJ2-7; D perhaps matches TRBD1 (7 bases). The germline V gene has CDR1 MNHNS and CDR2 SASEGT. This CDR3 contains 14 residues. The V gene lost 9 bases and the J gene lost 4 bases, with 19 bases spanning the gap. CDR3: CASLCRGAAYEQYF. CDR3 sequence (DNA): TGTGCCAGTTTATGCAGGGGGGCGGCTTACGAGCAGTACTTC.

This clonotype was seen at least ten times. The CDR3 region is CASSLEEGWLEEAFF. The CDR3 DNA is TGTGCCAGCAGCTTAGAAGAGGGGTGGCTAGAAGAAGCTTTCTTT. The gene calls are TRBV7-2 and TRBJ1-1; D perhaps matches TRBD1 (5 bases). The CDR3 spans 15 residues. Germline values: CDR1 SGHTA, CDR2 FQGNSA. Trimming removed 1 base from V and 8 bases from J, with 17 bases in between.

The chain couples TRBV5-4 to TRBJ2-1; no clear D gene. The CDR3 loop spans 14 amino acids. Germline CDR1 reads SGHNT; CDR2 reads YYREEE (reference sequence). V lost 3 bases, J lost 5 bases, and 12 bases lay in between. CDR3 in amino acids: CASSSSESHNEQFF. The DNA of the CDR3 is TGTGCCAGCAGCTCCTCGGAATCCCACAATGAGCAGTTCTTC.

The chain uses TRBV4-1 and TRBJ1-1; 8 bases line up with TRBD1. This CDR3 contains 16 residues. Germline trimming cut 4 bases from V and 1 base from J; bases unmatched to any gene: 8. Germline V gives CDR1 MGHRA, CDR2 YSYEKL. The CDR3 is CASSRVAGGRNTEAFF. The CDR3 DNA reads as TGCGCCAGCAGCCGGGTGGCAGGGGGCAGGAACACTGAAGCTTTCTTT.

This chain uses TRBV4-2 with TRBJ1-1; unclear D gene. CDR3 size: 14 residues. Germline CDR1 reads LGHNA; CDR2 reads YNFKEQ. The V and J ends lost 0 bases and 1 base respectively, with 6 bases between them. This CDR3 is CASSQDQENTEAFF. CDR3 in DNA: TGTGCCAGCAGCCAAGATCAAGAGAACACTGAAGCTTTCTTT.

This clonotype was counted at least ten times. This sequence joins TRBV7-2 and TRBJ1-4; TRBD1 agrees at 7 bases. With V trimmed by 5 bases and J by 2 bases, 5 bases remained unmatched. Germline V gene data show CDR1 as SGHTA and CDR2 as FQGNSA. This CDR3 is built from 15 residues. The CDR3 loop is CASSTQQGTNEKLFF. CDR3 sequence (DNA): TGTGCCAGCAGCACTCAACAGGGGACTAATGAAAAACTGTTTTTT.

Note on this clonotype: The CDR3 carries no conserved terminal phenylalanine or tryptophan, so it likely arises from a read error. The chain is built from TRBV11-2 and TRBJ1-5, with D unclear. The CDR3 totals 14 residues. V gave up 1 base and J gave up 3 bases, with 7 bases separating them. The germline V gene has CDR1 SGHAT and CDR2 FQNNGV. The CDR3 spells CASSLVNNNQPQHL. In DNA form, the CDR3 reads TGTGCCAGCAGCTTAGTAAACAACAATCAGCCCCAGCATCTT.

The rearrangement uses TRBV12-3 or TRBV12-4 and TRBJ1-2; weak D call: TRBD1 (5 bases). Trimming took off 0 bases at V and 8 bases at J, with 10 bases between the two ends. The CDR3 consists of 13 residues. The CDR3 loop reads CASSLARDEGYTF. DNA of the CDR3: TGTGCCAGCAGTTTAGCGCGGGACGAGGGCTACACCTTC.

In this sample, this clonotype turned up many times. The chain couples TRBV18 to TRBJ1-2; weak D call: TRBD1 (5 bases). Germline CDR1 and CDR2: KGHSH and LQKENI. The CDR3 totals 16 residues. V shed 11 bases and J shed 5 bases, with 27 bases lying between them. The CDR3 is CALPPCQGSLPYGYTF. CDR3 DNA sequence: TGTGCCCTTCCGCCTTGCCAGGGCAGCCTCCCTTATGGCTACACCTTC.

This clonotype came up many times. The chain joins TRBV12-3 or TRBV12-4 to TRBJ1-4, with D unclear. With 8 bases removed from V and 8 bases from J, the gap between germline ends came to 15 bases. This CDR3 is built from 13 residues. The CDR3 DNA reads as TGTGCCAGCCGCGGGTCGACTGGGGAAAAACTGTTTTTT. Translation gives CASRGSTGEKLFF.

This clonotype occurred many times. This chain uses TRBV28 with TRBJ1-2; 12 bases are shared with TRBD1. CDR3 length: 16 residues. Germline CDR1 reads MDHEN; CDR2 reads SYDVKM. V was clipped by 8 bases and J by 8 bases; unmatched bases: 15. CDR3 sequence reads: CASAIGTGGFTYGYTF. CDR3 bases: TGTGCCAGCGCGATCGGGACAGGGGGCTTTACGTACGGCTACACCTTC.

The rearrangement joins TRBV20-1 to TRBJ2-7; a possible D gene is TRBD1 (5 bases). The CDR3 is 15 amino acids. V was trimmed by 0 bases and J by 2 bases, leaving 14 bases between them. Germline V lookup: CDR1 DFQATT, CDR2 SNEGSKA (reference sequence). CDR3 loop: CSARDSRQLTYEQYF. DNA for the CDR3: TGCAGTGCTAGAGACAGTAGACAGCTCACCTACGAGCAGTACTTC.

The rearrangement joins TRBV7-8 to TRBJ2-2; TRBD2 matches at 10 bases. The V gene's germline CDR1 is SGHVS and CDR2 FQNEAQ. The CDR3 contains 17 residues. Germline trimming cut 1 base from V and 0 bases from J; bases unmatched to any gene: 2. The CDR3 nucleotides are TGTGCCAGCAGCTTAGGACTAGCGGGTCCGAACACCGGGGAGCTGTTTTTT. It translates to CASSLGLAGPNTGELFF.

This clonotype has at least ten counts. The chain couples TRBV11-1 to TRBJ1-6; TRBD1 matches 9 bases. Trimming at V came to 5 bases and at J to 10 bases, leaving 6 bases not matched to a gene. Per germline, CDR1 SGHAT and CDR2 FQDESV (reference sequence). This CDR3 has 14 residues. The CDR3 DNA follows: TGTGCCAGCAGCCGTCGGACAGGGGTCTCACCCCTCCACTTT. Protein: CASSRRTGVSPLHF.

The sample holds many counts of this clonotype. This chain joins TRBV7-3 and TRBJ2-3; perhaps TRBD1 as D (6 bases). The CDR3 loop spans 17 amino acids. Trimming pared 5 bases from V and 0 bases from J, leaving 18 bases between. The germline V gene has CDR1 SGHTA and CDR2 FQGTGA. CDR3 region: CASSQDRITHSTDTQYF. For the CDR3, the DNA is TGTGCCAGCAGCCAAGACAGGATCACCCATAGCACAGATACGCAGTATTTT.

This clonotype was detected many times. The chain employs TRBV20-1 and TRBJ1-2; D is ambiguous. The CDR3 totals 13 residues. Trimming left V 5 bases short and J 0 bases short, with 10 bases between. Germline lookup yields CDR1 DFQATT and CDR2 SNEGSKA (reference sequence). CDR3 nucleotide sequence: TGCAGTGCTGGGCCTAGATCTAACTATGGCTACACCTTC. Protein sequence: CSAGPRSNYGYTF.

There are many counts of this clonotype. This chain uses TRBV28 with TRBJ1-3, with 10 bases that match TRBD1. CDR1 is MDHEN and CDR2 is SYDVKM in the germline V gene. Trimming took 6 bases from V and 4 from J; bases not matched to a gene: 6. This CDR3 region has 15 residues. In DNA form, the CDR3 reads TGTGCCAGCAGATTAGACAGGGGGCCGGGAAACACCATATATTTT. Protein product: CASRLDRGPGNTIYF.

This clonotype was found many times. The rearrangement joins TRBV29-1 to TRBJ2-5, with 9 bases lining up with TRBD2. V shed 3 bases, J shed 0 bases, and the junction held 14 bases outside the gene matches. The CDR3 spans 18 residues. CDR1 and CDR2 (germline): SQVTM, ANQGSEA. CDR3 nucleotide sequence: TGCAGCGTTGATCGGCCTAGCGGGAAAACGGGGTACCAAGAGACCCAGTACTTC. Residues: CSVDRPSGKTGYQETQYF.